The clone carrying this T cell receptor (beta chain) has a handful of counts. As yet, its antigen is unknown. The record originates from a study of cytomegalovirus exposure and HLA in healthy donors. The primer mix had 60 Vbeta and 13 Jbeta primers. Libraries were prepared by immunoSEQ multiplex PCR; TCRdb keeps only in-frame clonotypes and omits some of them. The top ten hold under 25% of the sample, which has some 87,000 clones, almost 80% seen once. Germline-derived CDR1 and CDR2 are SNHLY and FYNNEI. The V and J ends lost 6 bases and 3 bases, in that order; junction bases with no gene match: 5. The CDR3 length is 15 residues. General study findings and limits: By a later analysis, the bulk of CMV-associated TCR beta chains appeared HLA-restricted.

The sequence was obtained from a woman in her thirties or forties in good health and CMV-seropositive. The sample consisted of PBMCs. The chain links TRBV2 to TRBJ1-5, with TRBD1 identical over 10 bases. CDR3 loop: CASRRQGANNQPQHF. CDR3 nucleotide sequence: TGTGCCAGCAGGAGACAGGGGGCGAACAATCAGCCCCAGCATTTT.